The entry below describes one T cell receptor beta chain. As yet, its antigen is unknown. This entry is derived from a study of vaccination and CD4 T cells after COVID-19. Treatment of the sample: roughly nine-day PBMC culture with coronavirus spike peptide pools or control peptides (ViraFEST assay). T cells were expanded with peptide pools, and expanded clonotypes were identified by TCR sequencing. Points from the study as a whole: Among those convalescent, a median roughly 90% of reactive clones emerged solely post-vaccination.

The Oncomine TCR Beta short-read assay was applied to DNA of cultured CD4+ T cells. TCRdb processed the PCR reads anew with MiXCR; each CDR3 protein has one entry. The repertoire holds some 8,300 distinct CDR3 sequences, with roughly 70% as singletons. This CDR3 is built from 13 residues. V lost 5 bases and J 1 base, leaving 8 bases between the germline ends. The J gene is TRBJ1-1, the V gene TRBV12-3 or TRBV12-4; D gene ambiguous. Sequenced material: CD4+ T cells from blood, cultured in vitro. This clonotype originated in a human donor who had recovered from COVID-19. The CDR3 protein is CASSAGANTEAFF. The CDR3 DNA sequence: TGTGCCAGCAGTGCGGGCGCGAACACTGAAGCTTTCTTT.